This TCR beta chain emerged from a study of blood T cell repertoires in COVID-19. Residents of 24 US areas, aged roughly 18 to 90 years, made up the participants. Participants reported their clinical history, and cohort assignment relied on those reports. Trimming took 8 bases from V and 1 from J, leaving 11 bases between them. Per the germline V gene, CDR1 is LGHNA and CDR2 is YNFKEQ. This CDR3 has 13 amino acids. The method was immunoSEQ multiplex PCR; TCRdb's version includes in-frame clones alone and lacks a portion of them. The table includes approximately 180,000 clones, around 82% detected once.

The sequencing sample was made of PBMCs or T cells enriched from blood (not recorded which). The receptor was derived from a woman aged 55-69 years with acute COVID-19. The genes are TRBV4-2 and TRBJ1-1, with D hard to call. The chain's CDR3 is CASQTYSNTEAFF. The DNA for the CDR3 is TGTGCCAGCCAGACATACTCGAACACTGAAGCTTTCTTT.